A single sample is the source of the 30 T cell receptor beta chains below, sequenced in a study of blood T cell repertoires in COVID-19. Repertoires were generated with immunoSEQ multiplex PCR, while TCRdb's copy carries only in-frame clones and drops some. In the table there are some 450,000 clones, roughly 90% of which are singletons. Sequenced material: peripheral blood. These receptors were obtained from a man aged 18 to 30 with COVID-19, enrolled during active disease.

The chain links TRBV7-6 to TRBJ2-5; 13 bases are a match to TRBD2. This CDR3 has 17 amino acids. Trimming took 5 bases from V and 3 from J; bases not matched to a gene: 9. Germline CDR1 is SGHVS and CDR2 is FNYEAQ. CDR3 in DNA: TGTGCCAGCAGCGGAGACATGGGACTAGCGGGAAAAGAGACCCAGTACTTC. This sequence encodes CASSGDMGLAGKETQYF.

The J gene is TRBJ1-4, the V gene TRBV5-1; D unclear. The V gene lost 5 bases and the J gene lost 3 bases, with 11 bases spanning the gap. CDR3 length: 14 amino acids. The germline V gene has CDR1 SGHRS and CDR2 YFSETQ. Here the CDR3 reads CASRTGDPNEKLFF. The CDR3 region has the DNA TGCGCCAGCAGAACCGGGGATCCTAATGAAAAACTGTTTTTT.

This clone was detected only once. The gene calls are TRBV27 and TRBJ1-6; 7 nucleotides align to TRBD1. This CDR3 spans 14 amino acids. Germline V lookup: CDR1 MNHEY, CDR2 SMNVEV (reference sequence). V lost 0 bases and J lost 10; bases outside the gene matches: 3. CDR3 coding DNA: TGTGCCAGCAGTTTATCAGGGGGCGGGTCACCCCTCCACTTT. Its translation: CASSLSGGGSPLHF.

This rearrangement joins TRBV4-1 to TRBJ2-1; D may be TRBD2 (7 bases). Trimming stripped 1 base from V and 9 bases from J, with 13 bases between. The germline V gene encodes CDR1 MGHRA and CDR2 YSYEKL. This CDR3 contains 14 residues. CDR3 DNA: TGCGCCAGCAGCCAAGTTAAAGGGGGGGTTGAGCAGTTCTTC. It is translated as CASSQVKGGVEQFF.

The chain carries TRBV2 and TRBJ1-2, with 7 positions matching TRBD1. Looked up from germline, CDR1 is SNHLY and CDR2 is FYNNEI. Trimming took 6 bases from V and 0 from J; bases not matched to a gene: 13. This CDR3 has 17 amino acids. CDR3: CASRITLGQRTNYGYTF. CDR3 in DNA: TGTGCCAGCAGGATAACCCTGGGACAGCGAACTAACTATGGCTACACCTTC.

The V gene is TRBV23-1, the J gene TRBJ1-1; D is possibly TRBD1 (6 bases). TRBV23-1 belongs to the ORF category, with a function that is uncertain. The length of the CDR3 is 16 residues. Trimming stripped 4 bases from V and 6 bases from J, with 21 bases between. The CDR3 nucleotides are TGCGCCAGCAGTCTTTCGGAATTGATGGGGGGGCCTGAAGCTTTCTTT. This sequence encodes CASSLSELMGGPEAFF.

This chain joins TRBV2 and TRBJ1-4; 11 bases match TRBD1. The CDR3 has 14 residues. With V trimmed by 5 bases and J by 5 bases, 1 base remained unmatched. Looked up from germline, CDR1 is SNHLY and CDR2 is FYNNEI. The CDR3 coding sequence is TGTGCCAGCAGTAGGGACAGGGGGAATGAAAAACTGTTTTTT. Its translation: CASSRDRGNEKLFF.

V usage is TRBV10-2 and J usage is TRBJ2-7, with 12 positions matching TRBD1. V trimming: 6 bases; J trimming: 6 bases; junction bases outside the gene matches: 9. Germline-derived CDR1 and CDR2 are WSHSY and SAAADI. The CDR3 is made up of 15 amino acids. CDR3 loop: CASSPWGTGGTEQYF. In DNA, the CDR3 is TGCGCCAGCAGCCCCTGGGGGACAGGGGGCACCGAGCAGTACTTC.

Here the CDR3 DNA reads TGTGCCAGCAGCACGGGGGGGACGCAGTATTTT. Its translation: CASSTGGTQYF. The chain recombines TRBV6-5 with TRBJ2-3; TRBD2 agrees at 8 bases. The CDR3 length is 11 residues. Germline loops: CDR1 MNHEY, CDR2 SVGAGI. V trimming: 6 bases; J trimming: 9 bases; junction bases outside the gene matches: 2.

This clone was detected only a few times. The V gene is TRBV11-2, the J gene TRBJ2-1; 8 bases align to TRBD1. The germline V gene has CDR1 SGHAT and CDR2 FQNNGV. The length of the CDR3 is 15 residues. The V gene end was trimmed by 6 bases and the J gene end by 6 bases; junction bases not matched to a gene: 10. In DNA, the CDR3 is TGTGCCAGCAGGGGGAACAGGGGGATCGGCAATGAGCAGTTCTTC. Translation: CASRGNRGIGNEQFF.

CDR3 region: CASSFLTSGETQYF. DNA of the CDR3: TGTGCCAGCAGCTTTTTGACTAGCGGTGAGACCCAGTACTTC. This chain links TRBV5-6 with TRBJ2-5, with TRBD2 identical over 9 bases. Trimming removed 2 bases from V and 5 bases from J; junction bases left unmatched: 4. The CDR3 loop spans 14 amino acids. The V gene's germline CDR1 is SGHDT and CDR2 YYEEEE.

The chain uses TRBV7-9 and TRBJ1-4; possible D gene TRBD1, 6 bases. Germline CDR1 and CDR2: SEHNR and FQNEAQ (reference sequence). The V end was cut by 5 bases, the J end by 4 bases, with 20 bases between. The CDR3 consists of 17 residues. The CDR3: CASSPRGATPFNEKLFF. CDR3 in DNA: TGTGCCAGCAGCCCCCGGGGGGCTACTCCTTTTAATGAAAAACTGTTTTTT.

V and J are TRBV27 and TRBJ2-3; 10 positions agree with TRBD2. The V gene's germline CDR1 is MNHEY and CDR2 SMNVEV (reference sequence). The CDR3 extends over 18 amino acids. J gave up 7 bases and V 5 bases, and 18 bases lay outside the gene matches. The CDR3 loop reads CASSPAGLLAGGRNTQYF. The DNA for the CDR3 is TGTGCCAGCAGTCCGGCTGGTTTGTTAGCGGGGGGCCGGAATACGCAGTATTTT.

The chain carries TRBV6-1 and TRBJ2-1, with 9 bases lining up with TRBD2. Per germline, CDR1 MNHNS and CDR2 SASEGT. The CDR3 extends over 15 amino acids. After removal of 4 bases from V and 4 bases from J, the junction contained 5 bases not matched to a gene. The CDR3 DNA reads TGTGCCAGCAGTGGAGCGGGAGGTTTGTACAATGAGCAGTTCTTC. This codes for CASSGAGGLYNEQFF.

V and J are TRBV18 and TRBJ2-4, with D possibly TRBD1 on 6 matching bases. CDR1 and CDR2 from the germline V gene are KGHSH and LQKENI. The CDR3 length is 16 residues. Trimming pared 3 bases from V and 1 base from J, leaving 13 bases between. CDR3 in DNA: TGTGCCAGCTCACCGGCAGGGGTGAGGGCCAAAAACATTCAGTACTTC. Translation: CASSPAGVRAKNIQYF.

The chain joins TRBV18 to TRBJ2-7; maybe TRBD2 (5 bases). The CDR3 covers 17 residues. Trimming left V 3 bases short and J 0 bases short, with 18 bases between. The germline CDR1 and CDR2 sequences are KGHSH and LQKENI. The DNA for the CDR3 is TGTGCCAGCTCACCGGACTTCGGAGCCCAGAGCTCCTACGAGCAGTACTTC. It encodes CASSPDFGAQSSYEQYF.

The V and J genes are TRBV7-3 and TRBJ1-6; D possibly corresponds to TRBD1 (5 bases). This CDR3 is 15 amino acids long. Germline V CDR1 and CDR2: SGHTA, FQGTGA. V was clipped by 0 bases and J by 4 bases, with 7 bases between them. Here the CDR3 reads CASSLTGTYNSPLHF. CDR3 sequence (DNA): TGTGCCAGCAGCTTAACAGGGACTTATAATTCACCCCTCCACTTT. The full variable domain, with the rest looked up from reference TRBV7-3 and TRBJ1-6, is GAGVSQTPSNKVTEKGKYVELRCDPISGHTALYWYRQSLGQGPEFLIYFQGTGAADDSGLPNDRFFAVRPEGSVSTLKIQRTERGDSAVYLCASSLTGTYNSPLHFGNGTRLTVT.

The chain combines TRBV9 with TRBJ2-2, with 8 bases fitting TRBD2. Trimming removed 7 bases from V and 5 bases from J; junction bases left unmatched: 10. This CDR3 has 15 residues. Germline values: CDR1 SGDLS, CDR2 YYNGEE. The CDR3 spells CASSTGGGGTGELFF. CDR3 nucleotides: TGTGCCAGCTCCACCGGGGGGGGAGGGACCGGGGAGCTGTTTTTT.

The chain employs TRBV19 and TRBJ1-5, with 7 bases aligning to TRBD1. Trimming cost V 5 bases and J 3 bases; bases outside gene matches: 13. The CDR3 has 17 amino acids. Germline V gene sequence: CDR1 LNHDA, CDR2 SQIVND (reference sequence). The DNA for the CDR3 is TGTGCCAGTAGTCCGAGAGGGACAGCCGATATCAATCAGCCCCAGCATTTT. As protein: CASSPRGTADINQPQHF.

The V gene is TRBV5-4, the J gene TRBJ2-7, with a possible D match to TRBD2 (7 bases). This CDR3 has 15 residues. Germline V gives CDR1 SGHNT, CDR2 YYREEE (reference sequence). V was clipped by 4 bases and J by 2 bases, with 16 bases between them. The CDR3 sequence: CASSPGGLSTYEQYF. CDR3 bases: TGTGCCAGCAGCCCCGGGGGGCTTTCGACCTACGAGCAGTACTTC. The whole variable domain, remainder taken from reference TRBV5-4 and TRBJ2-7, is ETGVTQSPTHLIKTRGQQVTLRCSSQSGHNTVSWYQQALGQGPQFIFQYYREEENGRGNFPPRFSGLQFPNYSSELNVNALELDDSALYLCASSPGGLSTYEQYFGPGTRLTVT.

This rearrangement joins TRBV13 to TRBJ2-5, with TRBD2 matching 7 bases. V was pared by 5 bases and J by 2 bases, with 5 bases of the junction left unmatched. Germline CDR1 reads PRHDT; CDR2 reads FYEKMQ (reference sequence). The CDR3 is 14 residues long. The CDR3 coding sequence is TGTGCCAGCAGCCCATGGGGGGGGCAAGAGACCCAGTACTTC. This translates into CASSPWGGQETQYF. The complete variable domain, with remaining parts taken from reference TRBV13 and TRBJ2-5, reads AAGVIQSPRHLIKEKRETATLKCYPIPRHDTVYWYQQGPGQDPQFLISFYEKMQSDKGSIPDRFSAQQFSDYHSELNMSSLELGDSALYFCASSPWGGQETQYFGPGTRLLVL.

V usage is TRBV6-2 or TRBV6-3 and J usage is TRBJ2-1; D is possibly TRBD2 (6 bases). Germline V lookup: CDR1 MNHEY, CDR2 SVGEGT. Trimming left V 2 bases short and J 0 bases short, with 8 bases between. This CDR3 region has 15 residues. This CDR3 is CASSYAGISYNEQFF. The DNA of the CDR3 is TGTGCCAGCAGTTACGCGGGGATCTCCTACAATGAGCAGTTCTTC.

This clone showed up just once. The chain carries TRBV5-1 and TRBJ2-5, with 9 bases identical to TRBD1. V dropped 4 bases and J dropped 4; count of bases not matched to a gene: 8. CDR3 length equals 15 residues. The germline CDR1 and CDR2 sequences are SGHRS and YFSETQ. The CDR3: CASSPRQGVGETQYF. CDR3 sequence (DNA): TGCGCCAGCAGCCCTAGACAGGGGGTAGGAGAGACCCAGTACTTC.

Written as DNA, the CDR3 is TGTGCCAGCAGCCTAACTAGCGGGAGAGGCGAGCAGTACTTC. Translated: CASSLTSGRGEQYF. The rearrangement links TRBV5-4 to TRBJ2-7, with 11 positions matching TRBD2. Germline V gene sequence: CDR1 SGHNT, CDR2 YYREEE (reference sequence). The CDR3 totals 14 residues. V was pared by 4 bases and J by 6 bases, with 6 bases of the junction left unmatched.

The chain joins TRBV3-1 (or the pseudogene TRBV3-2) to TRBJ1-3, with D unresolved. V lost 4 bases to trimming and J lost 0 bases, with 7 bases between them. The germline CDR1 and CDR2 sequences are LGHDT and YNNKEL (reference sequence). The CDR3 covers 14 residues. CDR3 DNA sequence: TGTGCCAGCAGCCCACCGGGCTCTGGAAACACCATATATTTT. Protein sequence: CASSPPGSGNTIYF.

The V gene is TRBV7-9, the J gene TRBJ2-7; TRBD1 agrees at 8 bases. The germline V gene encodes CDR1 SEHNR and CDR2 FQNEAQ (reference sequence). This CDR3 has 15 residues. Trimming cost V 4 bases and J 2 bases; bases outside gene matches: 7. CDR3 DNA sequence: TGTGCCAGCAGCTCCTCGACAGGGGATACCTACGAGCAGTACTTC. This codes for CASSSSTGDTYEQYF.

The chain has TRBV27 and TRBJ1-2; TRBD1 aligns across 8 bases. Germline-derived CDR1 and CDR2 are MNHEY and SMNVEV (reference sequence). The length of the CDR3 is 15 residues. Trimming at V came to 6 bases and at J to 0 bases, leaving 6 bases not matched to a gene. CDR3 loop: CASSPGGASNYGYTF. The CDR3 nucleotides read TGTGCCAGCAGCCCAGGGGGCGCGTCTAACTATGGCTACACCTTC.

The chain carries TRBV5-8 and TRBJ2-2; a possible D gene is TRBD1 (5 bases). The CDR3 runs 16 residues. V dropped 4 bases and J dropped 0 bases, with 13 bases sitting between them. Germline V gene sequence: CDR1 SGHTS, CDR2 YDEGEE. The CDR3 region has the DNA TGTGCCAGCAGCGACGTACAGGTCCCGAACACCGGGGAGCTGTTTTTT. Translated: CASSDVQVPNTGELFF.

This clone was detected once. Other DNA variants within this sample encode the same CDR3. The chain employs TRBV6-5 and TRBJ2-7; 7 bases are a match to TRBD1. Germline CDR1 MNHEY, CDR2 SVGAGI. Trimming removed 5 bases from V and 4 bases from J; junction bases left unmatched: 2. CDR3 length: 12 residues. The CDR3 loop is CASSRQGYEQYF. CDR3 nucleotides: TGTGCCAGCAGTCGACAGGGTTACGAGCAGTACTTC.

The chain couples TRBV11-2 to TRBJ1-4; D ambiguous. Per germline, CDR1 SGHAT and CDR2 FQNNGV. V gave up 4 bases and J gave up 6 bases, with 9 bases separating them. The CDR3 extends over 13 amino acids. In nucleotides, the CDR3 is TGTGCCAGCAGCTCCCGTCTTTATGAAAAACTGTTTTTT. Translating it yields CASSSRLYEKLFF.